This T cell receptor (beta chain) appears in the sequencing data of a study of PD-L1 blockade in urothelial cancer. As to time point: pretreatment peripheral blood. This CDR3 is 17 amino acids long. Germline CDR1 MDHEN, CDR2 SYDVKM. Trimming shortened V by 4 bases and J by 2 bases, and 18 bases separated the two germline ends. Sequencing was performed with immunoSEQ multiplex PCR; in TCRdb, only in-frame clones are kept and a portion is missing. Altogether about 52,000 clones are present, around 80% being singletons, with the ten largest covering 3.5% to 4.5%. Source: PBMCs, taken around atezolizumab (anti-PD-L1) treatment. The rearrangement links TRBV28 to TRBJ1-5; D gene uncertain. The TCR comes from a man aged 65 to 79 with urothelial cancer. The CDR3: CASSSPSSWQGNQPQHF. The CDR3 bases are TGTGCCAGCAGTTCGCCCTCATCATGGCAGGGCAATCAGCCCCAGCATTTT. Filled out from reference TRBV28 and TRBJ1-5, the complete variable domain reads DVKVTQSSRYLVKRTGEKVFLECVQDMDHENMFWYRQDPGLGLRLIYFSYDVKMKEKGDIPEGYSVSREKKERFSLILESASTNQTSMYLCASSSPSSWQGNQPQHFGDGTRLSIL.